These T cell receptor beta chains were read from a single sample in a study of cytomegalovirus exposure and HLA in healthy donors. Sequenced by immunoSEQ multiplex PCR; TCRdb stores in-frame clones only, minus some. The sample holds some 87,000 clones, about three quarters seen once. Sequencing was performed on PBMCs. These receptors all come from a man in his fifties in good health and CMV-seropositive. The CDR3 runs from the conserved cysteine through the conserved F or W. The D gene is left open where the match is weak. Some rows have no size entry. The others give once, few or many, or a class for an expanded clone.

j_call d_call cdr3_length clone_size v_call cdr3_aa cdr3_nt
TRBJ2-3 TRBD2 16 few TRBV5-1 CASSPLASGGADTQYF TGCGCCAGCAGCCCTCTGGCTAGCGGGGGGGCAGATACGCAGTATTTT
TRBJ1-1 . 13 . TRBV6-4 CASREGWGTEAFF TGTGCCAGCAGGGAGGGTTGGGGCACTGAAGCTTTCTTT
TRBJ2-1 . 15 . TRBV7-2 CASSSPGHLYNEQFF TGTGCCAGCAGCTCCCCGGGACACCTCTACAATGAGCAGTTCTTC
TRBJ2-7 . 13 . TRBV19 CASSTGASYEQYF TGTGCCAGTAGTACAGGGGCCTCCTACGAGCAGTACTTC
TRBJ1-4 . 16 . TRBV19 CASSTGTTTGNEKLFF TGTGCCAGTAGTACCGGCACCACGACGGGAAATGAAAAACTGTTTTTT
TRBJ2-5 . 14 . TRBV28 CASSHDSEQETQYF TGTGCCAGCAGTCATGACAGTGAGCAAGAGACCCAGTACTTC
TRBJ1-1 TRBD1 13 few TRBV7-9 CASRSGGFTEAFF TGTGCCAGCAGATCAGGGGGATTCACTGAAGCTTTCTTT
TRBJ2-3 TRBD2 18 few TRBV2 CASSLTSGGLLSTDTQYF TGTGCCAGCAGTCTAACTAGCGGGGGGCTTCTTAGCACAGATACGCAGTATTTT
TRBJ2-7 TRBD2 14 . TRBV7-2 CASSSGLAGGEQYF TGTGCCAGCAGCTCGGGACTAGCGGGGGGGGAGCAGTACTTC
TRBJ2-2 TRBD2 18 . TRBV4-3 CASSQGGASGVDTGELFF TGCGCCAGCAGCCAAGGAGGTGCTAGCGGGGTGGACACCGGGGAGCTGTTTTTT
TRBJ2-7 . 15 . TRBV15 CATSRTGARGGEQYF TGTGCCACCAGCAGAACTGGGGCTCGAGGTGGCGAGCAGTACTTC
TRBJ1-1 . 14 . TRBV19 CASSIGVANTEAFF TGTGCCAGTAGTATAGGGGTAGCGAACACTGAAGCTTTCTTT
TRBJ1-1 . 13 few TRBV19 CASSISVRTEAFF TGTGCCAGTAGTATTTCCGTGAGGACTGAAGCTTTCTTT
TRBJ2-5 . 15 . TRBV5-1 CASSLGEVPQETQYF TGCGCCAGCAGCTTGGGTGAGGTGCCCCAAGAGACCCAGTACTTC
TRBJ1-1 . 11 once TRBV6-1 CASRTVAEAFF TGTGCCTCCCGGACAGTCGCTGAAGCTTTCTTT
TRBJ2-5 . 12 once TRBV6-1 CASSELQETQYF TGTGCCAGCAGTGAACTACAAGAGACCCAGTACTTC
TRBJ2-1 . 14 . TRBV6-1 CASGWGGPYNEQFF TGTGCCAGTGGGTGGGGGGGCCCCTACAATGAGCAGTTCTTC
TRBJ2-2 . 14 once TRBV7-2 CASSPPGYTGELFF TGTGCCAGCAGCCCCCCGGGGTACACCGGGGAGCTGTTTTTT
TRBJ1-2 TRBD1 13 . TRBV5-6 CASSARQGGGYTF TGTGCCAGCAGCGCCCGACAGGGTGGGGGCTACACCTTC
TRBJ2-7 . 13 . TRBV10-2 CASSEQGGVEQYF TGCGCCAGCAGTGAGCAAGGGGGAGTCGAGCAGTACTTC
TRBJ2-1 . 16 . TRBV6-6 CASTGTGADRNNEQFF TGTGCCAGCACGGGAACGGGGGCGGACAGGAACAATGAGCAGTTCTTC
TRBJ2-5 . 14 . TRBV5-1 CASSLGTSQETQYF TGCGCCAGCAGCTTGGGGACAAGCCAAGAGACCCAGTACTTC
TRBJ1-1 . 15 . TRBV7-2 CASSLDRAFGTEAFF TGTGCCAGCAGCTTAGACAGGGCCTTCGGCACTGAAGCTTTCTTT
TRBJ2-1 . 14 . TRBV7-2 CASRLSPGDNEQFF TGTGCCAGCAGACTTTCACCGGGAGACAATGAGCAGTTCTTC
TRBJ1-5 TRBD1 14 . TRBV5-1 CASSFGTGNQPQHF TGCGCCAGCAGCTTCGGGACAGGGAATCAGCCCCAGCATTTT
TRBJ1-1 TRBD1 13 few TRBV25-1 CASSEPGQYLAFF TGTGCCAGCAGCGAACCGGGACAGTACCTCGCTTTCTTT
TRBJ2-1 . 13 . TRBV2 CASSNGLGNEQFF TGTGCCAGCAGTAATGGACTGGGAAATGAGCAGTTCTTC
TRBJ2-1 TRBD2 17 . TRBV7-2 CASTLDQGLAGYNEQFF TGTGCCAGCACCCTCGACCAGGGACTAGCGGGCTACAATGAGCAGTTCTTC
TRBJ2-2 . 14 . TRBV13 CASSADRPPGELFF TGTGCCAGCAGCGCCGACAGGCCCCCCGGGGAGCTGTTTTTT